This TCR beta chain comes out of a study of T cells in Graves' hyperthyroidism and ophthalmopathy. The investigators amplified TCR beta CDR3 regions from RNA transcripts. In the first-round RT-PCR of the TCR CDR3, the HTBI primer set was used. TCRdb reprocessed the multiplex PCR reads via MiXCR and lists one record per CDR3 protein. The sample lists 560,000 or so distinct CDR3 sequences; approximately 44% were seen once. Study results and limitations: In blood, most of the thyroid clonotypes expanded above 0.001 were also present. With a median lead of approximately 6 months before onset, the model predicted ophthalmopathy.

CDR1 and CDR2 from the germline V gene are KGHDR and SFDVKD. With V trimmed by 3 bases and J by 4 bases, 6 bases remained unmatched. This CDR3 has 17 amino acids. A remark on this clonotype: The antigen is not known.

Graves' hyperthyroidism showing no ophthalmopathy progression within 18 months was considered stable. Diagnoses were established using clinical symptoms, serum thyroxine and TRAb, thyroid ultrasound and orbital computed tomography. The sample was peripheral blood or thyroid tissue (not recorded which). The receptor was derived from a woman aged 18-29 years with Graves' hyperthyroidism. The rearrangement joins TRBV24-1 to TRBJ2-2; 11 bases map to TRBD2. CDR3 amino acids: CATSDGLAGQTTGELFF. The CDR3, as DNA: TGTGCCACCAGTGATGGACTAGCGGGTCAAACCACCGGGGAGCTGTTTTTT.